This entry lists 30 T cell receptor beta chains sequenced from one sample in a study of blood T cell repertoires in COVID-19. Sequenced by immunoSEQ multiplex PCR; TCRdb stores in-frame clones only, minus some. The sample holds approximately 150,000 clones, around 81% seen once. Sequenced material: peripheral blood. The receptors shown here come from a man in his fifties or sixties with active or convalescent COVID-19.

V is TRBV5-4 and J is TRBJ2-7; 7 nucleotides line up with TRBD1. Germline V gene sequence: CDR1 SGHNT, CDR2 YYREEE (reference sequence). The ends lost 3 bases at V and 3 bases at J; junction bases unmatched: 3. The CDR3 contains 13 residues. The DNA of the CDR3 is TGTGCCAGCAGCTCTCGACAGGGCTACGAGCAGTACTTC. Protein product: CASSSRQGYEQYF.

V gene TRBV29-1 combines with J gene TRBJ2-3, with TRBD2 matching over 7 bases. Germline values: CDR1 SQVTM, CDR2 ANQGSEA. V lost 3 bases, J lost 6 bases, and 6 bases stayed unmatched. The CDR3 has 13 amino acids. The CDR3 DNA is TGCAGCGTTGAGGGCGGGAGAGCGGATACGCAGTATTTT. Amino acid sequence: CSVEGGRADTQYF.

The chain employs TRBV5-1 and TRBJ1-5; D uncertain. This CDR3 is built from 16 residues. CDR1 is SGHRS, CDR2 YFSETQ, per germline. The V gene lost 2 bases and the J gene lost 0 bases, with 12 bases spanning the gap. The chain's CDR3 is CASSLIGSYSNQPQHF. DNA of the CDR3: TGCGCCAGCAGCTTAATTGGCAGTTATAGCAATCAGCCCCAGCATTTT.

The V and J genes are TRBV3-1 (or the pseudogene TRBV3-2) and TRBJ1-2, with D uncertain. CDR1 and CDR2 from the germline V gene are LGHDT and YNNKEL (reference sequence). The CDR3 is 13 residues long. Trimming took off 0 bases at V and 7 bases at J, with 9 bases between the two ends. The CDR3 nucleotides read TGTGCCAGCAGCCAAGATCGCGTCGGTGGCTACACCTTC. Its protein is CASSQDRVGGYTF.

CDR3 protein: CASSQVLTELNYGYTF. As DNA, the CDR3 is TGTGCCAGCAGCCAAGTCCTGACAGAACTTAACTATGGCTACACCTTC. The chain links TRBV3-1 (or the pseudogene TRBV3-2) to TRBJ1-2, with D perhaps TRBD1 (5 bases). V dropped 1 base and J dropped 1 base, with 13 bases sitting between them. The CDR3 length is 16 residues. Per the germline V gene, CDR1 is LGHDT and CDR2 is YNNKEL (reference sequence).

V and J are TRBV5-1 and TRBJ1-6; D unclear. Trimming stripped 2 bases from V and 5 bases from J, with 5 bases between. Germline CDR1 SGHRS, CDR2 YFSETQ. The CDR3 has 13 amino acids. As DNA, the CDR3 is TGCGCCAGCAGCTTACATAATAATTCACCCCTCCACTTT. It translates to CASSLHNNSPLHF. The entire variable domain, with the rest obtained from reference TRBV5-1 and TRBJ1-6, is as follows: KAGVTQTPRYLIKTRGQQVTLSCSPISGHRSVSWYQQTPGQGLQFLFEYFSETQRNKGNFPGRFSGRQFSNSRSEMNVSTLELGDSALYLCASSLHNNSPLHFGNGTRLTVT.

This clone turned up a few times. This chain uses TRBV7-2 with TRBJ1-5, with D unclear. V lost 1 base and J lost 2, with 9 bases in between. Germline V gives CDR1 SGHTA, CDR2 FQGNSA. This CDR3 is built from 15 residues. CDR3 in DNA: TGTGCCAGCAGCTTAGGAGATTATGGCAATCAGCCCCAGCATTTT. It yields the protein CASSLGDYGNQPQHF.

This chain links TRBV4-1 with TRBJ2-7, with D unclear. CDR1 is MGHRA and CDR2 is YSYEKL in the germline V gene. This CDR3 comprises 12 residues. The germline V and J ends were trimmed by 0 bases and 6 bases, with 6 bases remaining between them. The CDR3 nucleotides read TGCGCCAGCAGCCAAGATCTCCTCGAGCAGTACTTC. Translation: CASSQDLLEQYF.

V and J are TRBV5-6 and TRBJ1-6; 8 nucleotides match TRBD1. V lost 2 bases and J lost 0; bases outside the gene matches: 1. The CDR3 consists of 16 residues. CDR1 and CDR2 (germline): SGHDT, YYEEEE. The DNA of the CDR3 is TGTGCCAGCAGCTTCACAGGGGGCTCCTATAATTCACCCCTCCACTTT. The encoded protein is CASSFTGGSYNSPLHF.

This chain uses TRBV4-2 with TRBJ2-6; TRBD1 aligns across 7 bases. The CDR3 is 19 amino acids. Germline CDR1 is LGHNA and CDR2 is YNFKEQ. The V segment lost 4 bases and the J segment 4 bases; nucleotides outside the gene matches: 16. The DNA of the CDR3 is TGTGCCAGCAGCCCTGAAGTGGCGACAGGGTTAGGGGGGGCCAACGTCCTGACTTTC. It yields the protein CASSPEVATGLGGANVLTF.

This rearrangement joins TRBV19 to TRBJ1-5; D not certain. The CDR3 has 12 amino acids. Germline V gene data show CDR1 as LNHDA and CDR2 as SQIVND (reference sequence). Trimming stripped 7 bases from V and 4 bases from J, with 8 bases between. CDR3 nucleotides: TGTGCCAGTAAAAACTGGAATCAGCCCCAGCATTTT. Its translation is CASKNWNQPQHF.

J is TRBJ2-5 and V is TRBV18; 7 bases agree with TRBD1. This CDR3 is 15 amino acids long. The V gene end was trimmed by 1 base and the J gene end by 5 bases; junction bases not matched to a gene: 7. Per the germline V gene, CDR1 is KGHSH and CDR2 is LQKENI. Written as DNA, the CDR3 is TGTGCCAGCTCACCACTTGGACAGGCAAGGGAGACCCAGTACTTC. It is translated as CASSPLGQARETQYF. The variable domain in full, with the rest retrieved from reference TRBV18 and TRBJ2-5, is NAGVMQNPRHLVRRRGQEARLRCSPMKGHSHVYWYRQLPEEGLKFMVYLQKENIIDESGMPKERFSAEFPKEGPSILRIQQVVRGDSAAYFCASSPLGQARETQYFGPGTRLLVL.

The chain uses TRBV27 and TRBJ2-5; the match to TRBD1 covers 11 bases. The CDR3 sequence is 18 residues long. Per germline, CDR1 MNHEY and CDR2 SMNVEV (reference sequence). The V and J ends lost 1 base and 2 bases, in that order; junction bases with no gene match: 9. CDR3: CASSLYPSRDRGQETQYF. CDR3 coding DNA: TGTGCCAGCAGTTTATACCCCTCCCGGGACAGGGGGCAAGAGACCCAGTACTTC.

The chain links TRBV5-5 to TRBJ1-3, with D possibly matching TRBD1 (5 bases). CDR3 length equals 18 residues. CDR1 is SGHKS and CDR2 is YYEKEE in the germline V gene (reference sequence). V shed 4 bases and J shed 0 bases, with 20 bases lying between them. Written as DNA, the CDR3 is TGTGCCAGCAGCCTTACGACAGAACCCAAACTCTCTGGAAACACCATATATTTT. This gives the protein CASSLTTEPKLSGNTIYF.

This clone was seen just once. CDR3 region: CASSPVGLNTGELFF. The DNA for the CDR3 is TGTGCCAGCAGCCCAGTTGGTTTGAACACCGGGGAGCTGTTTTTT. The genes are TRBV7-9 and TRBJ2-2; D is ambiguous. The germline gives CDR1 SEHNR, CDR2 FQNEAQ (reference sequence). This CDR3 comprises 15 residues. V was trimmed by 5 bases and J by 1 base, leaving 11 bases between them.

V is TRBV7-9 and J is TRBJ2-1, with D perhaps matching TRBD1 (6 bases). Deletions cut 5 bases from V and 3 bases from J, with 11 bases between. In germline, CDR1 is SEHNR, CDR2 FQNEAQ (reference sequence). The CDR3 is made up of 14 amino acids. The DNA for the CDR3 is TGTGCCAGCAGCCAGCGACAGGACTACAATGAGCAGTTCTTC. As protein: CASSQRQDYNEQFF.

The chain links TRBV25-1 to TRBJ1-2, with D unclear. V was shortened by 3 bases and J by 2 bases, with 7 bases between the two germline ends. CDR1 and CDR2 from the germline V gene are MGHDK and SYGVNS. CDR3 size: 13 residues. This CDR3 is CASSDKSNYGYTF. The DNA for the CDR3 is TGTGCCAGCAGTGACAAAAGCAACTATGGCTACACCTTC.

The chain recombines TRBV19 with TRBJ1-5; 7 positions agree with TRBD1. Trimming removed 5 bases from V and 1 base from J; junction bases left unmatched: 11. The CDR3 runs 17 residues. Germline CDR1 LNHDA, CDR2 SQIVND (reference sequence). The CDR3 loop is CASSLVDRRVSNQPQHF. CDR3 coding DNA: TGTGCCAGTAGTCTAGTGGACAGGCGGGTGAGCAATCAGCCCCAGCATTTT.

This sequence joins TRBV4-1 and TRBJ1-5, with a tentative D call TRBD1 (6 bases). Trimming cost V 0 bases and J 5 bases, with 14 bases left between them. CDR1 MGHRA and CDR2 YSYEKL come from the germline V gene. This CDR3 spans 16 amino acids. The CDR3 reads CASSQDSGQLYQPQHF. CDR3 nucleotides: TGCGCCAGCAGCCAAGACTCCGGACAGCTCTATCAGCCCCAGCATTTT.

V is TRBV12-3 or TRBV12-4 and J is TRBJ2-2, with TRBD1 identical over 8 bases. J was trimmed by 7 bases and V by 6 bases; bases with no gene match: 4. The CDR3 sequence is 13 residues long. The CDR3 here is CASRDRENGELFF. Written as DNA, the CDR3 is TGTGCCAGCAGGGACAGGGAGAACGGGGAGCTGTTTTTT.

This clone has a handful of counts. The chain recombines TRBV29-1 with TRBJ1-5, with D perhaps matching TRBD1 (6 bases). CDR3 length: 14 residues. Trimming took off 6 bases at V and 5 bases at J, with 17 bases between the two ends. Germline V gene data show CDR1 as SQVTM and CDR2 as ANQGSEA. As DNA, the CDR3 is TGCAGCGTGTCATACACAGGGAAAGATCAGCCCCAGCATTTT. It specifies CSVSYTGKDQPQHF.

This chain joins TRBV3-1 (or the pseudogene TRBV3-2) and TRBJ2-7; 8 bases line up with TRBD2. V shed 4 bases, J shed 9 bases, and the junction held 5 bases outside the gene matches. The CDR3 totals 12 residues. The germline V gene has CDR1 LGHDT and CDR2 YNNKEL (reference sequence). The chain's CDR3 is CASSPFAGGQYF. DNA for the CDR3: TGTGCCAGCAGCCCATTTGCGGGAGGGCAGTACTTC.

The rearrangement joins TRBV7-9 to TRBJ1-4; TRBD1 matches at 8 bases. The CDR3 contains 15 residues. V trimming: 5 bases; J trimming: 6 bases; junction bases outside the gene matches: 8. The germline gives CDR1 SEHNR, CDR2 FQNEAQ (reference sequence). The DNA for the CDR3 is TGTGCCAGCAGCCGCCCACTGACAGGGGATGAAAAACTGTTTTTT. This codes for CASSRPLTGDEKLFF.

This chain connects TRBV7-9 to TRBJ1-2; 7 bases align to TRBD1. The CDR3 spans 13 residues. The junction had 9 bases not matched to a gene; V was cut back by 7 bases and J by 7 bases. Germline V gives CDR1 SEHNR, CDR2 FQNEAQ (reference sequence). CDR3 amino acids: CASMKGGVGGYTF. CDR3 coding DNA: TGTGCCAGCATGAAAGGGGGCGTAGGTGGCTACACCTTC.

This chain joins TRBV9 and TRBJ2-1, with D perhaps matching TRBD2 (6 bases). The germline V and J ends were trimmed by 0 bases and 1 base, with 11 bases remaining between them. The CDR3 loop spans 16 amino acids. CDR1 and CDR2 from the germline V gene are SGDLS and YYNGEE. CDR3 nucleotides: TGTGCCAGCAGCGTAGGCCAGGGAGGTTCCTACAATGAGCAGTTCTTC. It is translated as CASSVGQGGSYNEQFF.

The gene calls are TRBV6-5 and TRBJ1-4; perhaps TRBD1 as D (6 bases). Germline-derived CDR1 and CDR2 are MNHEY and SVGAGI. Between the trimmed V and J ends, which lost 6 bases and 5 bases, there was a span of 7 bases. This CDR3 contains 12 residues. The CDR3 loop is CASRQGNEKLFF. The CDR3 nucleotides read TGTGCCAGCAGACAGGGCAATGAAAAACTGTTTTTT.

In its sample, this clone was seen once. The chain recombines TRBV6-5 with TRBJ1-6, with 9 bases fitting TRBD1. The J segment lost 9 bases and the V segment lost 6 bases, leaving 9 bases of the junction unmatched. The CDR3 is made up of 15 amino acids. Germline V gene lookup returns CDR1 MNHEY and CDR2 SVGAGI. Here the CDR3 reads CASRKTGGDSSPLHF. CDR3 in DNA: TGTGCCAGCAGAAAGACAGGGGGGGATTCTTCACCCCTCCACTTT.

This rearrangement joins TRBV29-1 to TRBJ2-3; no firm D call. Germline V gene sequence: CDR1 SQVTM, CDR2 ANQGSEA. V dropped 3 bases and J dropped 6 bases, with 7 bases sitting between them. The CDR3 has 11 residues. DNA for the CDR3: TGCAGCGTTGACCGTGCGGATACGCAGTATTTT. It codes for CSVDRADTQYF.

This sequence joins TRBV2 and TRBJ1-1, with 9 positions matching TRBD1. The CDR3 spans 16 residues. From germline, CDR1 is SNHLY and CDR2 FYNNEI. After removal of 7 bases from V and 4 bases from J, the junction contained 13 bases not matched to a gene. CDR3 sequence: CASNPGGTGSVTEAFF. CDR3 in DNA: TGTGCCAGCAATCCGGGGGGGACAGGGTCGGTCACTGAAGCTTTCTTT.

This clone was seen more than once but under ten times. The chain recombines TRBV2 with TRBJ1-2; no firm D call. Looked up from germline, CDR1 is SNHLY and CDR2 is FYNNEI. The CDR3 extends over 13 amino acids. Trimming stripped 6 bases from V and 7 bases from J, with 15 bases between. The CDR3 DNA reads as TGTGCCAGCAGAGGAGGCAGATCTGGTGGCTACACCTTC. This sequence encodes CASRGGRSGGYTF.